A single sample is the source of the 22 T cell receptor beta chains below, sequenced in a study of blood T cell repertoires in COVID-19. Using immunoSEQ multiplex PCR, the repertoire was profiled, and TCRdb retains in-frame clones only, with some absent. The table includes roughly 190,000 clones, roughly 90% detected once. The sequenced sample was peripheral blood. The receptors shown here come from a man between 45 and 60 years old with acute or convalescent COVID-19.

This chain joins TRBV5-8 and TRBJ1-3; D is uncertain. The CDR3 totals 13 residues. The ends were cut back, 7 bases at V and 0 bases at J, with 8 bases in the middle. Germline V gene sequence: CDR1 SGHTS, CDR2 YDEGEE. For the CDR3, the DNA is TGTGCCAGCGCGCCCGTCTCTGGAAACACCATATATTTT. This encodes CASAPVSGNTIYF.

The V gene is TRBV24-1, the J gene TRBJ2-2; 7 bases match TRBD2. V was clipped by 4 bases and J by 7 bases; unmatched bases: 11. This CDR3 is built from 16 residues. Germline assignment: CDR1 KGHDR and CDR2 SFDVKD. The chain's CDR3 is CATSEASGPRGGELFF. CDR3 DNA: TGTGCCACCAGTGAGGCTAGCGGTCCTCGGGGCGGGGAGCTGTTTTTT.

The chain employs TRBV5-5 and TRBJ2-3, with 9 bases identical to TRBD2. The junction had 8 bases not matched to a gene; V was cut back by 7 bases and J by 5 bases. CDR3 length: 14 amino acids. Looked up from germline, CDR1 is SGHKS and CDR2 is YYEKEE (reference sequence). The CDR3 reads CASGLAGVGDTQYF. The CDR3, as DNA: TGTGCCAGCGGATTAGCGGGGGTCGGAGATACGCAGTATTTT. The full variable domain, with the rest looked up from reference TRBV5-5 and TRBJ2-3, is DAGVTQSPTHLIKTRGQQVTLRCSPISGHKSVSWYQQVLGQGPQFIFQYYEKEERGRGNFPDRFSARQFPNYSSELNVNALLLGDSALYLCASGLAGVGDTQYFGPGTRLTVL.

V usage is TRBV14 and J usage is TRBJ2-2; 11 bases map to TRBD2. The length of the CDR3 is 18 residues. The germline CDR1 and CDR2 sequences are SGHDN and FVKESK. J lost 4 bases, V lost 0 bases, and 7 bases had no gene match. CDR3 nucleotides: TGTGCCAGCAGCCAAGATCTGGGACTAGCGGTTGGCACCGGGGAGCTGTTTTTT. This encodes CASSQDLGLAVGTGELFF.

The chain employs TRBV18 and TRBJ2-4; 10 bases are shared with TRBD2. Germline lookup yields CDR1 KGHSH and CDR2 LQKENI. J lost 3 bases, V lost 2 bases, and 13 bases had no gene match. CDR3 length: 19 residues. This chain's CDR3 is CASSPSSSGRGMGKNIQYF. In DNA, the CDR3 is TGTGCCAGCTCACCATCGTCTAGCGGGAGAGGGATGGGCAAAAACATTCAGTACTTC.

CDR3 sequence (DNA): TGTGCCAGCAACCCGGGGGGACTAGCGAACTACGAGCAGTACTTC. Encoded protein: CASNPGGLANYEQYF. V is TRBV6-2 or TRBV6-3 and J is TRBJ2-7, with TRBD2 identical over 10 bases. This CDR3 is built from 15 residues. Unmatched junction bases numbered 9, after V lost 7 bases and J lost 3 bases. The germline CDR1 and CDR2 sequences are MNHEY and SVGEGT.

This chain joins TRBV7-9 and TRBJ1-6, with a tentative D call TRBD1 (6 bases). V lost 1 base, J lost 3 bases, and 10 bases lay in between. There are 16 residues in the CDR3. CDR1 and CDR2 (germline): SEHNR, FQNEAQ (reference sequence). The DNA for the CDR3 is TGTGCCAGCAGCTTAGTATGGACAGACTATAATTCACCCCTCCACTTT. Translating gives CASSLVWTDYNSPLHF. The complete variable domain, with remaining parts taken from reference TRBV7-9 and TRBJ1-6, reads DTGVSQNPRHKITKRGQNVTFRCDPISEHNRLYWYRQTLGQGPEFLTYFQNEAQLEKSRLLSDRFSAERPKGSFSTLEIQRTEQGDSAMYLCASSLVWTDYNSPLHFGNGTRLTVT.

This chain uses TRBV5-4 with TRBJ1-1; no firm D call. V was shortened by 0 bases and J by 1 base, with 7 bases between the two germline ends. CDR3 length equals 14 residues. Germline V gives CDR1 SGHNT, CDR2 YYREEE (reference sequence). DNA for the CDR3: TGTGCCAGCAGCTTGGGGCAAACGAACACTGAAGCTTTCTTT. Translation gives CASSLGQTNTEAFF.

CDR3 nucleotide sequence: TGTGCCAGCAGTCCCGCGATCCGACTAGCGGGAGGTTCCTACAATGAGCAGTTCTTC. Its protein product is CASSPAIRLAGGSYNEQFF. This chain joins TRBV27 and TRBJ2-1; 13 bases agree with TRBD2. Germline V gene sequence: CDR1 MNHEY, CDR2 SMNVEV (reference sequence). V lost 5 bases to trimming and J lost 1 base; unmatched junction nucleotides: 11. The CDR3 covers 19 residues.

This CDR3 reads CASSTGARETQYF. DNA of the CDR3: TGTGCCAGCTCAACAGGGGCTCGGGAGACCCAGTACTTC. The chain carries TRBV18 and TRBJ2-5; 7 bases match TRBD1. CDR3 length equals 13 residues. V was pared by 5 bases and J by 5 bases, with 5 bases of the junction left unmatched. The germline CDR1 and CDR2 sequences are KGHSH and LQKENI.

The chain carries TRBV19 and TRBJ1-2; D is undetermined. The ends were cut back, 4 bases at V and 0 bases at J, with 12 bases in the middle. The CDR3 is made up of 15 amino acids. Germline CDR1 LNHDA, CDR2 SQIVND (reference sequence). CDR3 DNA sequence: TGTGCCAGTAGTAGGGCAGCTCCTGCTAACTATGGCTACACCTTC. Protein product: CASSRAAPANYGYTF. The complete variable domain, with remaining parts taken from reference TRBV19 and TRBJ1-2, reads DGGITQSPKYLFRKEGQNVTLSCEQNLNHDAMYWYRQDPGQGLRLIYYSQIVNDFQKGDIAEGYSVSREKKESFPLTVTSAQKNPTAFYLCASSRAAPANYGYTFGSGTRLTVV.

The J gene is TRBJ2-1, the V gene TRBV29-1, with 11 positions matching TRBD2. Looked up from germline, CDR1 is SQVTM and CDR2 is ANQGSEA. The CDR3 is 13 amino acids. J was trimmed by 8 bases and V by 5 bases; bases with no gene match: 5. The CDR3 reads CSVKLAGVDEQFF. The CDR3 DNA is TGCAGCGTTAAACTAGCGGGAGTGGATGAGCAGTTCTTC.

The V and J genes are TRBV28 and TRBJ1-5, with 12 bases aligning to TRBD1. The CDR3 loop spans 13 amino acids. Germline values: CDR1 MDHEN, CDR2 SYDVKM. V lost 10 bases and J lost 15; bases outside the gene matches: 13. The CDR3 spells CAIGTGGAWRGHF. Here the CDR3 DNA reads TGTGCCATAGGGACAGGGGGCGCGTGGCGTGGGCATTTT.

The chain uses TRBV10-3 and TRBJ2-5; the match to TRBD1 covers 9 bases. Germline V gene data show CDR1 as ENHRY and CDR2 as SYGVKD. The V and J ends lost 0 bases and 2 bases, in that order; junction bases with no gene match: 4. This CDR3 region has 16 residues. CDR3 residues: CAISESGQGRQETQYF. The CDR3 coding sequence is TGTGCCATCAGTGAGTCGGGACAGGGAAGGCAAGAGACCCAGTACTTC.

This rearrangement joins TRBV3-1 (or the pseudogene TRBV3-2) to TRBJ1-5; 8 bases match TRBD1. The ends lost 8 bases at V and 1 base at J; junction bases unmatched: 4. In germline, CDR1 is LGHDT, CDR2 YNNKEL (reference sequence). The CDR3 runs to 14 residues. CDR3 bases: TGTGCCAGCGGCAGGGGGCCGAGCAATCAGCCCCAGCATTTT. This codes for CASGRGPSNQPQHF.

CDR3 nucleotide sequence: TGTGCAAGTCGCTATAGCAGGGGGTGCCCCAAAGCCTCCTATAATTCACCCCTCCACTTT. Amino acids: CASRYSRGCPKASYNSPLHF. The chain has TRBV12-2 and TRBJ1-6; the listed D gene, TRBD1, was not tested against the DNA. TRBV12-2 is a pseudogene. CDR3 length: 20 amino acids.

This clone appeared once. This rearrangement joins TRBV14 to TRBJ2-7; no clear D gene. The V gene's germline CDR1 is SGHDN and CDR2 FVKESK. Deletions cut 0 bases from V and 3 bases from J, with 21 bases between. The CDR3 is made up of 18 amino acids. Written as DNA, the CDR3 is TGTGCCAGCAGCCAAGATGATTTCAGACTCCTTGGGTTCTACGAGCAGTACTTC. This encodes CASSQDDFRLLGFYEQYF.

As for this clone: Other nucleotide sequences from this sample produce the same CDR3. The rearrangement uses TRBV18 and TRBJ1-1, with D possibly being TRBD1 (5 bases). The V gene lost 3 bases and the J gene lost 2 bases, with 7 bases spanning the gap. Germline CDR1 and CDR2: KGHSH and LQKENI. The CDR3 runs to 13 residues. CDR3 sequence reads: CASSPTGNTEAFF. CDR3 DNA sequence: TGTGCCAGCTCACCTACAGGTAACACTGAAGCTTTCTTT.

The J gene is TRBJ1-5, the V gene TRBV11-2, with D possibly being TRBD1 (5 bases). V lost 8 bases, J lost 4 bases, and 15 bases lay in between. CDR3 length equals 14 residues. Germline CDR1 is SGHAT and CDR2 is FQNNGV. The CDR3, as DNA: TGTGCCAGCGCTGGGGGGGGGAGAAATCAGCCCCAGCATTTT. Encoded protein: CASAGGGRNQPQHF.

This rearrangement joins TRBV9 to TRBJ2-7; TRBD1 agrees at 8 bases. Germline CDR1 is SGDLS and CDR2 is YYNGEE. V was pared by 0 bases and J by 1 base, with 9 bases of the junction left unmatched. This CDR3 contains 17 residues. The CDR3 loop reads CASSVGTGTGDSYEQYF. CDR3 sequence (DNA): TGTGCCAGCAGCGTAGGGACCGGGACAGGAGATTCCTACGAGCAGTACTTC. The full variable domain, with the rest looked up from reference TRBV9 and TRBJ2-7, is DSGVTQTPKHLITATGQRVTLRCSPRSGDLSVYWYQQSLDQGLQFLIQYYNGEERAKGNILERFSAQQFPDLHSELNLSSLELGDSALYFCASSVGTGTGDSYEQYFGPGTRLTVT.

This clone was counted a single time. This chain uses TRBV7-8 with TRBJ2-1, with TRBD2 as a possible D gene (6 bases). This CDR3 has 15 amino acids. Looked up from germline, CDR1 is SGHVS and CDR2 is FQNEAQ. V was cut by 4 bases and J by 7 bases, with 17 bases left in between. The CDR3 DNA reads TGTGCCAGCAGCTCGCGGCGGGATGTAAATAATGAGCAGTTCTTC. This codes for CASSSRRDVNNEQFF.

J is TRBJ1-1 and V is TRBV18; TRBD1 is a possible D gene (5 bases). The V gene's germline CDR1 is KGHSH and CDR2 LQKENI. Trimming stripped 3 bases from V and 7 bases from J, with 15 bases between. CDR3 size: 14 residues. CDR3 bases: TGTGCCAGCTCACCCCGGGAGGGGTGGAATGAAGCTTTCTTT. Protein sequence: CASSPREGWNEAFF. The full variable domain, rest sourced from reference TRBV18 and TRBJ1-1, is NAGVMQNPRHLVRRRGQEARLRCSPMKGHSHVYWYRQLPEEGLKFMVYLQKENIIDESGMPKERFSAEFPKEGPSILRIQQVVRGDSAAYFCASSPREGWNEAFFGQGTRLTVV.